This entry concerns a single TCR beta chain. Data came from immunoSEQ multiplex PCR; TCRdb stores just in-frame clones and leaves some out. In the table there are about 120,000 clones, 80% to 90% of which are singletons. CDR3 length: 16 amino acids. Germline CDR1 reads SGHTA; CDR2 reads FQGTGA. Trimming pared 2 bases from V and 3 bases from J, leaving 14 bases between. The data were obtained in a study of T cell responses to AZD1222 COVID-19 vaccine. The sample consisted of peripheral blood, taken on day 0 of AZD1222 vaccination. This chain uses TRBV7-3 with TRBJ2-1; perhaps TRBD2 as D (6 bases). The sequence was obtained from an adult in good health. This CDR3 is CASSLGGSGYYNEQFF. CDR3 coding DNA: TGTGCCAGCAGCTTAGGAGGGAGTGGTTACTACAATGAGCAGTTCTTC.